The following is a T cell receptor beta chain sequence with its context. Its antigen is unknown. The TCR beta libraries were generated through quantitative 5'-RACE incorporating molecular barcodes. TCRdb ran MiXCR on the 5' RACE reads and lists one entry per CDR3 protein. The sample comprises hundreds of thousands of distinct CDR3 sequences, 20% of which are singletons, and approximately 3.7% rests with the top ten. The data were taken from a study of CD8 T cells in ankylosing spondylitis. Points from the study as a whole: Several highly homologous variants formed a TCR beta motif that appeared characteristic of ankylosing spondylitis blood. Disease-linked clones were CD8+ and relatively rare in peripheral blood.

This CDR3 has 12 amino acids. The germline V and J ends were trimmed by 6 bases and 10 bases, with 13 bases remaining between them. Germline lookup yields CDR1 SGHTA and CDR2 FQGNSA. The sequenced sample consisted of blood, either unsorted or a sorted T cell fraction (not recorded which). The V and J genes are TRBV7-2 and TRBJ2-1, with D uncertain. This receptor was obtained from a female donor with ankylosing spondylitis or in good health (not recorded which). CDR3 nucleotides: TGTGCCAGCAGTTATCCACGAGGCGAGCAGTTCTTC. It specifies CASSYPRGEQFF.